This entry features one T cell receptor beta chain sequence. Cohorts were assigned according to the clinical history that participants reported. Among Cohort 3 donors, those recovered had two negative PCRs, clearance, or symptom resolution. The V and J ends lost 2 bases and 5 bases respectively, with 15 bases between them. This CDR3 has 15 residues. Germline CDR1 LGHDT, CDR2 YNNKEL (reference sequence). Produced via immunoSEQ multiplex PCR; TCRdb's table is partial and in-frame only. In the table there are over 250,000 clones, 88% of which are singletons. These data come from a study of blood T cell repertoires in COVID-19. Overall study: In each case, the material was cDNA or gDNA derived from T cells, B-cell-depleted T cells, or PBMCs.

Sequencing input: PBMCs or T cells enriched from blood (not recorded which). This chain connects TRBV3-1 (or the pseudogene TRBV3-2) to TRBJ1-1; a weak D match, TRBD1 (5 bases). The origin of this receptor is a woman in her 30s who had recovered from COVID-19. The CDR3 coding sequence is TGTGCCAGCAGCCAAAAAGGGAGGGGAGGTACTGAAGCTTTCTTT. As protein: CASSQKGRGGTEAFF.